The 28 T cell receptor beta chains below were found in one sample sequenced in a study of beta chain features in type 1 diabetes. These receptors lack a known antigen. Expressed TCRB transcripts were sequenced after all isolated RNA was converted to cDNA. Profiled with immunoSEQ multiplex PCR; TCRdb holds only in-frame clones, not every one. This sample has some 350,000 clones, with roughly 13% found just once. Study outcomes and limitations: Researchers report that Type 1 diabetes patients had moderately but significantly shorter TCRB CDR3s across all four CD4+ subsets.

The sequenced sample was naive CD4+ T cells from blood. Source of these receptors: a woman under 30 with type 1 diabetes.

V and J are TRBV29-1 and TRBJ2-6; 8 bases match TRBD2. V gave up 1 base and J gave up 0 bases; unmatched junction bases: 2. Germline assignment: CDR1 SQVTM and CDR2 ANQGSEA. The CDR3 contains 16 residues. The CDR3 DNA is TGCAGCGTTGAAGTGGCGGGGGGCTCTGGGGCCAACGTCCTGACTTTC. Its translation is CSVEVAGGSGANVLTF.

The sample holds a few counts of this clone. The V gene is TRBV30, the J gene TRBJ2-5; TRBD1 is a possible D gene (6 bases). The CDR3 is 13 residues long. Germline V lookup: CDR1 GTSNPN, CDR2 SVGIG (reference sequence). With 3 bases removed from V and 3 bases from J, the gap between germline ends came to 11 bases. The CDR3 reads CAWSPGAEETQYF. CDR3 coding DNA: TGTGCCTGGAGCCCAGGGGCGGAAGAGACCCAGTACTTC.

The chain combines TRBV7-8 with TRBJ2-7; tentatively, D is TRBD2 (6 bases). Germline loops: CDR1 SGHVS, CDR2 FQNEAQ. There are 16 residues in the CDR3. The V gene lost 0 bases and the J gene lost 2 bases, with 14 bases spanning the gap. CDR3 DNA sequence: TGTGCCAGCAGCTTAGCTTGGGGGGAGACGCCCTACGAGCAGTACTTC. It translates to CASSLAWGETPYEQYF.

The chain couples TRBV5-1 to TRBJ2-7; D may be TRBD2 (5 bases). The CDR3 is 12 amino acids. Germline CDR1 is SGHRS and CDR2 is YFSETQ. Trimming removed 4 bases at V and 5 bases at J, with 10 bases between. CDR3 protein: CASSRVGDEQYF. As DNA, the CDR3 is TGCGCCAGCAGCCGAGTCGGGGACGAGCAGTACTTC.

In nucleotides, the CDR3 is TGTGCCAGCACGCCCGCGTACAATGAGCAGTTCTTC. This encodes CASTPAYNEQFF. This chain links TRBV2 with TRBJ2-1; D is uncertain. Trimming cost V 7 bases and J 4 bases, with 8 bases left between them. Germline V gene data show CDR1 as SNHLY and CDR2 as FYNNEI. CDR3 length: 12 residues.

The chain uses TRBV5-1 and TRBJ2-1, with 13 bases lining up with TRBD2. V shed 8 bases, J shed 6 bases, and the junction held 2 bases outside the gene matches. Germline assignment: CDR1 SGHRS and CDR2 YFSETQ. This CDR3 spans 13 amino acids. The DNA for the CDR3 is TGCGCCAGTGGGACTAGCGGGATCAATGAGCAGTTCTTC. This sequence encodes CASGTSGINEQFF.

V usage is TRBV9 and J usage is TRBJ1-4; D is undetermined. Trimming shortened V by 5 bases and J by 3 bases, and 8 bases separated the two germline ends. This CDR3 is 13 amino acids long. Germline CDR1 reads SGDLS; CDR2 reads YYNGEE. The CDR3 coding sequence is TGTGCCAGCAGTGGAGTTCCTAATGAAAAACTGTTTTTT. Residues: CASSGVPNEKLFF. Supplemented by reference TRBV9 and TRBJ1-4, the full variable domain reads DSGVTQTPKHLITATGQRVTLRCSPRSGDLSVYWYQQSLDQGLQFLIQYYNGEERAKGNILERFSAQQFPDLHSELNLSSLELGDSALYFCASSGVPNEKLFFGSGTQLSVL.

V usage is TRBV30 and J usage is TRBJ2-2; maybe TRBD2 (6 bases). The V and J ends lost 0 bases and 5 bases respectively, with 10 bases between them. There are 14 residues in the CDR3. The V gene's germline CDR1 is GTSNPN and CDR2 SVGIG (reference sequence). The CDR3 nucleotides are TGTGCCTGGAGTGTCCGGGGGAGTACCGGGGAGCTGTTTTTT. Its translation: CAWSVRGSTGELFF.

V gene TRBV19 combines with J gene TRBJ1-2, with D possibly being TRBD1 (5 bases). The CDR3 is 15 amino acids. Trimming took 2 bases from V and 6 from J, leaving 16 bases between them. Germline values: CDR1 LNHDA, CDR2 SQIVND (reference sequence). This CDR3 is CASSINAGRLDGYTF. CDR3 coding DNA: TGTGCCAGTAGTATAAATGCGGGACGGCTCGATGGCTACACCTTC.

This clone was counted between two and nine times. The chain is built from TRBV18 and TRBJ1-5, with D tentatively TRBD1 (5 bases). CDR1 and CDR2 (germline): KGHSH, LQKENI. The CDR3 runs 14 residues. V lost 5 bases to trimming and J lost 5 bases, with 13 bases between them. The CDR3 region has the DNA TGTGCCAGCTCAACCGTCCGGGGGGATCAGCCCCAGCATTTT. This sequence encodes CASSTVRGDQPQHF. Full variable domain (remainder filled in from reference TRBV18 and TRBJ1-5): NAGVMQNPRHLVRRRGQEARLRCSPMKGHSHVYWYRQLPEEGLKFMVYLQKENIIDESGMPKERFSAEFPKEGPSILRIQQVVRGDSAAYFCASSTVRGDQPQHFGDGTRLSIL.

This chain links TRBV30 with TRBJ1-3; D uncertain. The CDR3 loop spans 12 amino acids. V lost 2 bases and J 4 bases, leaving 6 bases between the germline ends. Germline V CDR1 and CDR2: GTSNPN, SVGIG (reference sequence). The CDR3 region is CAWSLTGNTIYF. The CDR3 DNA reads TGTGCCTGGAGTTTAACAGGAAACACCATATATTTT. Variable domain in full (rest from reference TRBV30 and TRBJ1-3): SQTIHQWPATLVQPVGSPLSLECTVEGTSNPNLYWYRQAAGRGLQLLFYSVGIGQISSEVPQNLSASRPQDRQFILSSKKLLLSDSGFYLCAWSLTGNTIYFGEGSWLTVV.

The chain has TRBV29-1 and TRBJ2-3; the D is unclear. Trimming stripped 4 bases from V and 1 base from J, with 9 bases between. In germline, CDR1 is SQVTM, CDR2 ANQGSEA. The CDR3 has 13 residues. For the CDR3, the DNA is TGCAGCGTTGGACTCTGGGGCACAGATACGCAGTATTTT. Protein sequence: CSVGLWGTDTQYF.

Comments on this clone: This same CDR3 is encoded by further DNA sequences in the sample. The V gene is TRBV9, the J gene TRBJ1-5; D gene ambiguous. The CDR3 is made up of 15 amino acids. V lost 0 bases and J 2 bases, leaving 9 bases between the germline ends. The V gene's germline CDR1 is SGDLS and CDR2 YYNGEE. This CDR3 reads CASSVGPGGNQPQHF. CDR3 DNA sequence: TGTGCCAGCAGCGTAGGCCCCGGGGGCAATCAGCCCCAGCATTTT.

This rearrangement joins TRBV11-2 to TRBJ2-6; D is possibly TRBD1 (5 bases). Germline loops: CDR1 SGHAT, CDR2 FQNNGV. CDR3 length equals 14 residues. Trimming cost V 8 bases and J 4 bases, with 12 bases left between them. CDR3 residues: CASGAGWGANVLTF. The DNA of the CDR3 is TGTGCCAGCGGGGCAGGGTGGGGGGCCAACGTCCTGACTTTC.

This clone was recorded a few times. The chain uses TRBV5-6 and TRBJ2-2, with 12 bases fitting TRBD2. The J segment lost 3 bases and the V segment lost 2 bases, leaving 5 bases of the junction unmatched. The CDR3 extends over 17 amino acids. Germline V gene data show CDR1 as SGHDT and CDR2 as YYEEEE. CDR3 DNA sequence: TGTGCCAGCAGCTTCGAGACTAGCGGGAGACACACCGGGGAGCTGTTTTTT. Amino acids: CASSFETSGRHTGELFF.

This clone was observed a few times. CDR3 nucleotide sequence: TGTGCCAGCAGCCCCCGACAGGGGGTGAGCACAGATACGCAGTATTTT. It specifies CASSPRQGVSTDTQYF. This sequence joins TRBV7-2 and TRBJ2-3, with TRBD1 matching over 9 bases. This CDR3 is built from 16 residues. Germline V gives CDR1 SGHTA, CDR2 FQGNSA. V shed 5 bases and J 0 bases; nucleotides not matched to a gene: 6.

This clone occurred a few times. The rearrangement joins TRBV30 to TRBJ1-1; D remains unclear. The CDR3 loop spans 12 amino acids. Trimming pared 1 base from V and 1 base from J, leaving 4 bases between. The germline V gene encodes CDR1 GTSNPN and CDR2 SVGIG (reference sequence). CDR3 protein: CAWSGANTEAFF. The CDR3 DNA reads as TGTGCCTGGAGTGGGGCGAACACTGAAGCTTTCTTT.

This clone was counted only a few times. The chain uses TRBV7-2 and TRBJ2-6, with 8 bases matching TRBD1. V lost 5 bases and J lost 0; bases outside the gene matches: 6. The CDR3 is 17 residues long. CDR1 SGHTA and CDR2 FQGNSA come from the germline V gene. The CDR3 sequence: CASSPTGGNSGANVLTF. In DNA, the CDR3 is TGTGCCAGCAGCCCCACAGGGGGGAACTCTGGGGCCAACGTCCTGACTTTC.

The V gene is TRBV28, the J gene TRBJ2-4, with D maybe TRBD1 (5 bases). Deletions cut 1 base from V and 9 bases from J, with 7 bases between. The CDR3 runs 12 residues. Germline V gene data show CDR1 as MDHEN and CDR2 as SYDVKM. The CDR3 spells CASSLYQGIQYF. The CDR3 DNA is TGTGCCAGCAGTTTATATCAGGGCATTCAGTACTTC.

This clone was seen only a few times. Here the CDR3 reads CASSPYRDGYTF. DNA for the CDR3: TGTGCCAGCAGCCCCTACAGGGATGGCTACACCTTC. V gene TRBV7-2 combines with J gene TRBJ1-2; perhaps TRBD1 as D (6 bases). V lost 5 bases and J lost 6, with 10 bases in between. Per the germline V gene, CDR1 is SGHTA and CDR2 is FQGNSA. This CDR3 comprises 12 residues. The full variable domain, its missing parts supplied by reference TRBV7-2 and TRBJ1-2, is GAGVSQSPSNKVTEKGKDVELRCDPISGHTALYWYRQSLGQGLEFLIYFQGNSAPDKSGLPSDRFSAERTGGSVSTLTIQRTQQEDSAVYLCASSPYRDGYTFGSGTRLTVV.

This clone was picked up a small number of times. The chain is built from TRBV7-8 and TRBJ2-3; a weak D match, TRBD2 (6 bases). The CDR3 runs to 14 residues. Germline V CDR1 and CDR2: SGHVS, FQNEAQ. The germline V and J ends were trimmed by 3 bases and 2 bases, with 9 bases remaining between them. CDR3 in amino acids: CASSFGGLTDTQYF. CDR3 sequence (DNA): TGTGCCAGCAGCTTTGGGGGACTCACAGATACGCAGTATTTT.

In its sample, this clone was seen a few times. The same CDR3 can be traced to other DNA sequences in this sample. The V gene is TRBV6-5, the J gene TRBJ1-1; D is unclear. Trimming shortened V by 5 bases and J by 1 base, and 8 bases separated the two germline ends. The CDR3 consists of 13 residues. The germline CDR1 and CDR2 sequences are MNHEY and SVGAGI. CDR3 in DNA: TGTGCCAGCAGTGGAACAGCGAACACTGAAGCTTTCTTT. Translated, it gives CASSGTANTEAFF.

The chain is built from TRBV5-1 and TRBJ2-3, with D possibly TRBD1 on 5 matching bases. This CDR3 spans 15 amino acids. Germline lookup yields CDR1 SGHRS and CDR2 YFSETQ. V lost 1 base to trimming and J lost 2 bases, with 11 bases between them. Written as DNA, the CDR3 is TGCGCCAGCAGCTTGCAGGGTCAGTCCACAGATACGCAGTATTTT. It is translated as CASSLQGQSTDTQYF.

V usage is TRBV5-1 and J usage is TRBJ1-1; possibly TRBD1 for D (5 bases). Between the trimmed V and J ends, which lost 4 bases and 10 bases, there was a span of 14 bases. The CDR3 totals 12 residues. Germline CDR1 and CDR2: SGHRS and YFSETQ. The CDR3: CASSPGFLGAFF. The CDR3 DNA reads as TGCGCCAGCAGCCCAGGGTTCTTAGGAGCTTTCTTT.

In this sample, this clone turned up a few times. V is TRBV5-1 and J is TRBJ1-5; D remains ambiguous. The CDR3 is 15 residues long. Germline V gives CDR1 SGHRS, CDR2 YFSETQ. V lost 2 bases, J lost 2 bases, and 11 bases lay in between. Here the CDR3 DNA reads TGCGCCAGCAGCTTTGGCGACGGGGGCAATCAGCCCCAGCATTTT. Translated: CASSFGDGGNQPQHF.

This clone was observed a handful of times. The chain has TRBV9 and TRBJ2-7, with D possibly matching TRBD1 (6 bases). The V and J ends lost 4 bases and 7 bases respectively, with 12 bases between them. CDR1 is SGDLS and CDR2 is YYNGEE in the germline V gene. This CDR3 comprises 12 residues. The CDR3 nucleotides are TGTGCCAGCAGCCCGGGACATTCTGAGCAGTACTTC. It encodes CASSPGHSEQYF.

V and J are TRBV18 and TRBJ1-4, with D hard to call. The germline V gene encodes CDR1 KGHSH and CDR2 LQKENI. The V end lost 2 bases, the J end lost 8 bases, and 6 bases lay between the germline ends. The CDR3 is made up of 12 amino acids. CDR3 nucleotide sequence: TGTGCCAGCTCACCAATGGGCGAAAAACTGTTTTTT. Translating it yields CASSPMGEKLFF. The complete variable domain, with remaining parts taken from reference TRBV18 and TRBJ1-4, reads NAGVMQNPRHLVRRRGQEARLRCSPMKGHSHVYWYRQLPEEGLKFMVYLQKENIIDESGMPKERFSAEFPKEGPSILRIQQVVRGDSAAYFCASSPMGEKLFFGSGTQLSVL.

This rearrangement joins TRBV7-2 to TRBJ1-3, with 7 bases fitting TRBD1. The junction had 2 bases not matched to a gene; V was cut back by 5 bases and J by 4 bases. This CDR3 is 13 amino acids long. Germline V lookup: CDR1 SGHTA, CDR2 FQGNSA. DNA of the CDR3: TGTGCCAGCAGCGTGACAGGGGGAAACACCATATATTTT. Protein sequence: CASSVTGGNTIYF.